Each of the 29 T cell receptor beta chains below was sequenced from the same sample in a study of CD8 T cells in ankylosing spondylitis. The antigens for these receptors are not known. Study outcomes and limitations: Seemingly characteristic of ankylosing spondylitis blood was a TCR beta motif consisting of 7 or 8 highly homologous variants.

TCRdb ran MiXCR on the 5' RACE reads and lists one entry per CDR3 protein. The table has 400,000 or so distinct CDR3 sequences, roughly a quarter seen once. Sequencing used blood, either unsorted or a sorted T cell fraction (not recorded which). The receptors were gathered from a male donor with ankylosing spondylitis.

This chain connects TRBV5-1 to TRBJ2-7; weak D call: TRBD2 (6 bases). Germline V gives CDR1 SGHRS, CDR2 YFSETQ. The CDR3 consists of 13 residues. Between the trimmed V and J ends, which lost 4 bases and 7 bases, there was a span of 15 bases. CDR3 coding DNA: TGCGCCAGCAGCGAGGACTACCCTTTTGAGCAGTACTTC. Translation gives CASSEDYPFEQYF.

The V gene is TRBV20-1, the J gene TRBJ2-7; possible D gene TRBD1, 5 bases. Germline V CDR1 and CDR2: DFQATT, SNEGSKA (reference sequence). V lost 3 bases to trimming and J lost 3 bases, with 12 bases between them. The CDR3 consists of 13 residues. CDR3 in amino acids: CSASRGPGYEQYV. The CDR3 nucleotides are TGCAGTGCTAGTAGGGGTCCAGGCTACGAGCAGTACGTC.

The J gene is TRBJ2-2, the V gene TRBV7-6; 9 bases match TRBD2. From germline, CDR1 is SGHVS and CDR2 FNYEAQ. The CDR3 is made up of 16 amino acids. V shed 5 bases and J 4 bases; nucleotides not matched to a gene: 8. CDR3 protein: CASSPRPAGGTGELFF. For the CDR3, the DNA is TGTGCCAGCAGCCCCCGCCCAGCGGGAGGCACCGGGGAGCTGTTTTTT.

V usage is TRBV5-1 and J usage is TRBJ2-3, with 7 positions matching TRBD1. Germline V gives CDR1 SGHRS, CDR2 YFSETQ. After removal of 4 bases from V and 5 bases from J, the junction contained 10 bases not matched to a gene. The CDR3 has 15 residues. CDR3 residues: CASSPARGQGDTQYF. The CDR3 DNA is TGCGCCAGCAGCCCTGCGAGGGGGCAGGGAGATACGCAGTATTTT.

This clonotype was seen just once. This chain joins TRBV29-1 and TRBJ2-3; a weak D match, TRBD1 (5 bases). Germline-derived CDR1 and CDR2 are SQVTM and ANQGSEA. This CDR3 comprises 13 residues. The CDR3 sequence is CTIKGSISDTQYF. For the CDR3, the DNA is TGCACCATAAAGGGGTCAATCTCAGATACGCAGTATTTT.

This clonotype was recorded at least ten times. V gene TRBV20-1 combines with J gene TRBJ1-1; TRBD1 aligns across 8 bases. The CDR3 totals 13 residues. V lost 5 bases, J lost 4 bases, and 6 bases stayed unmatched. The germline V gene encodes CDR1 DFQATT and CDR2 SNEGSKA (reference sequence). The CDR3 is CSAWPTGGTEAFF. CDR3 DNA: TGCAGTGCTTGGCCTACAGGGGGCACTGAAGCTTTCTTT.

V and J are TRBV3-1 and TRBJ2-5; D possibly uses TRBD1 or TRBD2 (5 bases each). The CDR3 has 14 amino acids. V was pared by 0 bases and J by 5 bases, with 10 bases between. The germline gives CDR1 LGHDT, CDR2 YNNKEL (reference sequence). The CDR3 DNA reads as TGTGCCAGCAGCCAAGATGGGACGGGGGAGACCCAGTACTTC. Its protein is CASSQDGTGETQYF.

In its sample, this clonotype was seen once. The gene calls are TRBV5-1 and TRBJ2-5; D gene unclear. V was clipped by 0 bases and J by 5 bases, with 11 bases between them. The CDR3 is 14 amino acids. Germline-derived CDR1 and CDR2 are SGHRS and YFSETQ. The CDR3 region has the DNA TGCGCCAGCAGCTTGGTGGCAATGGAGGAGACCCAGTACTTC. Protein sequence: CASSLVAMEETQYF. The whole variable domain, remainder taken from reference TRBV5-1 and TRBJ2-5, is KAGVTQTPRYLIKTRGQQVTLSCSPISGHRSVSWYQQTPGQGLQFLFEYFSETQRNKGNFPGRFSGRQFSNSRSEMNVSTLELGDSALYLCASSLVAMEETQYFGPGTRLLVL.

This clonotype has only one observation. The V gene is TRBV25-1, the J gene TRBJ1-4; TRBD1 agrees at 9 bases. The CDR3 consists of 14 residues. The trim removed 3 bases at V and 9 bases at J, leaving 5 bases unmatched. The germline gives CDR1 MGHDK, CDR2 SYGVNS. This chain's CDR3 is CASSDPGQGQKLFF. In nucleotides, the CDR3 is TGTGCCAGCAGTGATCCGGGACAGGGACAAAAACTGTTTTTT.

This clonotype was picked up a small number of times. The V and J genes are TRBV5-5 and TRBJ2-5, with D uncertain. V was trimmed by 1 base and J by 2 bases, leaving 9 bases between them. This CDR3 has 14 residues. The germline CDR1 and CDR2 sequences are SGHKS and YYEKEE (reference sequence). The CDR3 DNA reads TGTGCCAGCAGCTTGTGGCAGAGTCAAGAGACCCAGTACTTC. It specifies CASSLWQSQETQYF.

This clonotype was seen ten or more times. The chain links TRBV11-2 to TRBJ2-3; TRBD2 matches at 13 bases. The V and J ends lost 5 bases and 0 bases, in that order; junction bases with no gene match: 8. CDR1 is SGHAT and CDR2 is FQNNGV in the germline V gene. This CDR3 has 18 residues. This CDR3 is CASSTGTSGMRSTDTQYF. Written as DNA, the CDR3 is TGTGCCAGCAGCACCGGGACTAGCGGGATGAGAAGCACAGATACGCAGTATTTT.

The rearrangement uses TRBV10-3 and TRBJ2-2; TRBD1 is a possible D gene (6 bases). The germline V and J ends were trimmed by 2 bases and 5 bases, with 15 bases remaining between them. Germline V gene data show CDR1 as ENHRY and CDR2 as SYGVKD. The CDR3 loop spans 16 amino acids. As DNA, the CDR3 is TGTGCCATCAGTGAGAGGGACAACCGCTGGACCGGGGAGCTGTTTTTT. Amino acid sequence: CAISERDNRWTGELFF.

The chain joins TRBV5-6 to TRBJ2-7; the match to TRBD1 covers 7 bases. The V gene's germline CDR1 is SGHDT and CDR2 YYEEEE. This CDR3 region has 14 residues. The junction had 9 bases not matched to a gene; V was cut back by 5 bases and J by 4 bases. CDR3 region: CASRGTASQYEQYF. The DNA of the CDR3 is TGTGCCAGCAGGGGGACAGCCAGCCAGTACGAGCAGTACTTC.

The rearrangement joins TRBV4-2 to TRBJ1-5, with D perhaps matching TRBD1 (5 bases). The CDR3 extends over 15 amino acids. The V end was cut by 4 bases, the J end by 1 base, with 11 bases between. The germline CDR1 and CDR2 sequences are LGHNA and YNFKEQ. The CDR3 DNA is TGTGCCAGCAGCCCGAACCGGGACAGCAATCAGCCCCAGCATTTT. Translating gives CASSPNRDSNQPQHF.

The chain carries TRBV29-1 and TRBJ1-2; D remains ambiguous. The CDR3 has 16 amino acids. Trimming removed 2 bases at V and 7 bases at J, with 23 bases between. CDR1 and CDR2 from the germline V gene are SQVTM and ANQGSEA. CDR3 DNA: TGCAGCGTTGAAAGTCCCTATACAAGCCCTATCGCTGGCTACACCTTC. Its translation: CSVESPYTSPIAGYTF.

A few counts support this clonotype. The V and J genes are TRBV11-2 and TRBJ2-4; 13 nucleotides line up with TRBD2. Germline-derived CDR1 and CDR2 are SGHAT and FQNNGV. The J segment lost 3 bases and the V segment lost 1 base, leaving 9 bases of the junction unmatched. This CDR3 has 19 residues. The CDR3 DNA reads TGTGCCAGCAGCTTAGTTGGGACTAGCGGGAATGCGGTCAAAAACATTCAGTACTTC. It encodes CASSLVGTSGNAVKNIQYF.

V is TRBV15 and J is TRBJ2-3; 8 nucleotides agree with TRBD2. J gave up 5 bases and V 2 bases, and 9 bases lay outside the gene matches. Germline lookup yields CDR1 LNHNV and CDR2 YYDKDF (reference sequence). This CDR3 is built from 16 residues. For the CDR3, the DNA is TGTGCCACCAGCAGAAGGAGCGGGAGCACCGGAGATACGCAGTATTTT. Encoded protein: CATSRRSGSTGDTQYF.

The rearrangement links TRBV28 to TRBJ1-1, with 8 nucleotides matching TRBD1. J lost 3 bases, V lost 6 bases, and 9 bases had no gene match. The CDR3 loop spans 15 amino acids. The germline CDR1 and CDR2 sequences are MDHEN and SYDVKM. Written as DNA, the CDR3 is TGTGCCAGCAGCCCCCGGACAGGGACGTACACTGAAGCTTTCTTT. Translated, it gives CASSPRTGTYTEAFF.

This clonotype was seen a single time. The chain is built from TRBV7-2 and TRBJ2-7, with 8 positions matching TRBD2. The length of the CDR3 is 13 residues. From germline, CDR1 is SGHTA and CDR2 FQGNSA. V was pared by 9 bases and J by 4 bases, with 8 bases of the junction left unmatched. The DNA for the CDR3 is TGTGCCAGTCAGTGGGGACTAGAGTACGAGCAGTACTTC. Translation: CASQWGLEYEQYF. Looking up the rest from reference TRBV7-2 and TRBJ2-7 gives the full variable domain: GAGVSQSPSNKVTEKGKDVELRCDPISGHTALYWYRQSLGQGLEFLIYFQGNSAPDKSGLPSDRFSAERTGGSVSTLTIQRTQQEDSAVYLCASQWGLEYEQYFGPGTRLTVT.

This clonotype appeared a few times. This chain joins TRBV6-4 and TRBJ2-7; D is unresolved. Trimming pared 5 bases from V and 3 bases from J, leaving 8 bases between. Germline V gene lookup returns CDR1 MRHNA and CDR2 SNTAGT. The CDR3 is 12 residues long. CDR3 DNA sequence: TGTGCCAGCAGTAACAGTATCTACGAGCAGTACGTC. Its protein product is CASSNSIYEQYV.

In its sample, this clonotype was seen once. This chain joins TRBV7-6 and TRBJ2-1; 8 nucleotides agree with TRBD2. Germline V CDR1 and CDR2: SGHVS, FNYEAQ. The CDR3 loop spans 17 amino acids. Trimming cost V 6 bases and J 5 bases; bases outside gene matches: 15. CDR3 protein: CASSPIGWTSQHNEQFF. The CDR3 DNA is TGTGCCAGCAGTCCAATCGGTTGGACTAGCCAGCACAATGAGCAGTTCTTC.

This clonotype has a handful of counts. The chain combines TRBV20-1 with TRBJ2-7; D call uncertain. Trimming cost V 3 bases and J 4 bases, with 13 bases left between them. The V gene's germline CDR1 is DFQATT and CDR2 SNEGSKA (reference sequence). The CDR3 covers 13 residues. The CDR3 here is CSASPPARYEQYF. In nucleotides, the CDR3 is TGCAGTGCTAGTCCCCCGGCCCGTTACGAGCAGTACTTC.

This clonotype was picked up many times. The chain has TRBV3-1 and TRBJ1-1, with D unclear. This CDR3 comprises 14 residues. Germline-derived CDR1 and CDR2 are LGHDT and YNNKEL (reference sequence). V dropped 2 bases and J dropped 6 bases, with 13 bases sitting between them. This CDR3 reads CASSQPMSGPEAFF. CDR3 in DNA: TGTGCCAGCAGCCAACCTATGTCGGGTCCTGAAGCTTTCTTT.

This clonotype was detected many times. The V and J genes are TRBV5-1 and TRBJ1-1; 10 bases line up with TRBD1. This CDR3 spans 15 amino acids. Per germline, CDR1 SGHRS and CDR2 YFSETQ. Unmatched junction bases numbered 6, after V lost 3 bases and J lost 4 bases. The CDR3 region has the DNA TGCGCCAGCAGCTCCCGACAGGGGGCGAGCACTGAAGCTTTCTTT. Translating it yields CASSSRQGASTEAFF.

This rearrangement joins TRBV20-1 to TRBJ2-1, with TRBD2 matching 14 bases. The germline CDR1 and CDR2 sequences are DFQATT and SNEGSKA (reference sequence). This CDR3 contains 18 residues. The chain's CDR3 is CRVFGTSGRRESYNEQFF. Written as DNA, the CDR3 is TGCAGGGTATTCGGGACTAGCGGGAGACGGGAGTCCTACAATGAGCAGTTCTTC.

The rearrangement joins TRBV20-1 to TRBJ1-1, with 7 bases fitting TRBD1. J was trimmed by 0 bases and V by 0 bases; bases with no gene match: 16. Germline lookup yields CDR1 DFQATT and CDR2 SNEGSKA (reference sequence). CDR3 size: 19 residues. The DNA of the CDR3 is TGCAGTGCTAGAGATCGTATCCCCAGGGGGGGCCCCATGAACACTGAAGCTTTCTTT. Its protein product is CSARDRIPRGGPMNTEAFF.

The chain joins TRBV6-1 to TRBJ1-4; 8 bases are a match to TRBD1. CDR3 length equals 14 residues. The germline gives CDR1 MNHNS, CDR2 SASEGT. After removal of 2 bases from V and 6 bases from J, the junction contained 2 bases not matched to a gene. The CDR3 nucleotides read TGTGCCAGCAGTGAATACAGGGGGGATGAAAAACTGTTTTTT. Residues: CASSEYRGDEKLFF.

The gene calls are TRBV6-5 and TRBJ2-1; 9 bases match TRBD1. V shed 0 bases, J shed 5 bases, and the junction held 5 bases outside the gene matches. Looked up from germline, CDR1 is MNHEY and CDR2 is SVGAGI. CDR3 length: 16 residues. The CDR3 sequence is CASSYSGQGLDNEQFF. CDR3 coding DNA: TGTGCCAGCAGTTACTCGGGACAGGGCCTTGACAATGAGCAGTTCTTC.

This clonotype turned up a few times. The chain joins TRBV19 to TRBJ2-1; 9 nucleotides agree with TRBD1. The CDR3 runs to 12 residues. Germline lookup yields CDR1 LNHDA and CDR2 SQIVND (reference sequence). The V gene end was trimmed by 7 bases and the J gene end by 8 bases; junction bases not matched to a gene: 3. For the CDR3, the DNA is TGTGCCAGTAAAACAGGGGGCCATGAGCAGTTCTTC. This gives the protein CASKTGGHEQFF.